Listed below are T cell receptor beta chains from one sample, sequenced in a study of prognosis after radiotherapy for stage I lung cancer. TCRdb processed the multiplex PCR reads anew with MiXCR; each CDR3 protein has one entry. The sample yields approximately 51,000 distinct CDR3 sequences, 30% to 40% seen once. This specimen was PBMCs, taken before or after stereotactic body radiation therapy (not recorded which). Receptors were obtained from a donor over 45 with non-small cell lung cancer. Both conserved end residues are part of each CDR3. A D gene is named only where the DNA matches it firmly. Clone size, where shown, is once, few, many, or a class for clones that have expanded.

TRBD1	14	TRBV12-3/TRBV12-4	TRBJ1-1	many	TGTGCCAGCAGTCCGGGACAGGGACCCACTGAAGCTTTCTTT	CASSPGQGPTEAFF
-	11	TRBV20-1	TRBJ1-4	-	TGCAGTGCTAAGTTTAATGAAAAACTGTTTTTT	CSAKFNEKLFF
TRBD1	16	TRBV5-5	TRBJ2-7	many	TGTGCCAGCAGCTCTTCTCCGGGACAGGGCATAGGGGAGCAGTACTTC	CASSSSPGQGIGEQYF
TRBD2	15	TRBV5-1	TRBJ2-3	once	TGCGCCAGCAGAGATCGACTAGCGGGGATGGATACGCAGTATTTT	CASRDRLAGMDTQYF
-	14	TRBV6-2/TRBV6-3	TRBJ2-3	-	TGTGCCAGCAGCTTACTCAAACGTTCAGATACGCAGTATTTT	CASSLLKRSDTQYF
-	15	TRBV2	TRBJ1-2	many	TGTGCCAGCAGCCTCCTGGGGGAGGGGAGGGGTGGCTACACCTTC	CASSLLGEGRGGYTF
-	15	TRBV12-3/TRBV12-4	TRBJ2-7	many	TGTGCCAGCAGTTTAAAACGGCGGGACACCTACGAGCAGTACTTC	CASSLKRRDTYEQYF
-	12	TRBV7-8	TRBJ1-5	many	TGTGCCTCCAGTTTCGGCAATCAGCCCCAGCATTTT	CASSFGNQPQHF
-	12	TRBV29-1	TRBJ1-1	many	TGCAGCGCTATACAGGGTTGGACTGAAGCTTTCTTT	CSAIQGWTEAFF
TRBD2	15	TRBV5-1	TRBJ2-3	many	TGCGCCAGCAGCCCCGCGGGCGGGAGAGGGGATACGCAGTATTTT	CASSPAGGRGDTQYF
TRBD1	12	TRBV7-2	TRBJ2-1	many	TGTGCCAGCAGCTTACCAGGGACAGGCATTAGGTTC	CASSLPGTGIRF
-	15	TRBV5-1	TRBJ2-7	many	TGCGCCAGCAGCTTGGGGGTCCAGGGGCCCTACGAGCAGTACTTC	CASSLGVQGPYEQYF
TRBD2	14	TRBV7-2	TRBJ2-1	many	TGTGCCAGCAGCCAGCTAGCGGGGACCAATGAGCAGTTCTTC	CASSQLAGTNEQFF
TRBD1	16	TRBV7-8	TRBJ1-5	once	TGTGCCAGCAGCACACAGGGGCGCAGCGAGGGGCAGCCCCAGCATTTT	CASSTQGRSEGQPQHF
-	16	TRBV5-4	TRBJ1-1	many	TGTGCCAGCAGCTTTAATCGGGCAATAATGAACACTGAAGCTTTCTTT	CASSFNRAIMNTEAFF
TRBD1	14	TRBV3-1	TRBJ1-1	many	TGTGCCAGCAGCCCGACAGGGGGGGTCACTGAAGCTTTCTTT	CASSPTGGVTEAFF
TRBD1	18	TRBV4-3	TRBJ2-6	many	TGCGCCAGCAGCCAAGGCGGACAGGGGACTTCGGGGGCCAACGTCCTGACTTTC	CASSQGGQGTSGANVLTF
-	15	TRBV20-1	TRBJ1-3	many	TGCAGTGCTCAACCTACTTGGAGCTCTGGAAACACCATATATTTT	CSAQPTWSSGNTIYF
-	14	TRBV5-5	TRBJ2-5	many	TGTGCCAGCAGTCTTACACAGTTCCAAGAGACCCAGTACTTC	CASSLTQFQETQYF
TRBD1	15	TRBV6-1	TRBJ2-3	many	TGTGCCAGCACCAACAGGGGGCGCGGGACAGATACGCAGTATTTT	CASTNRGRGTDTQYF
TRBD1	16	TRBV6-2/TRBV6-3	TRBJ1-5	many	TGTGCCAGCAGTGGACAGGGGCCACTTAGCAATCAGCCCCAGCATTTT	CASSGQGPLSNQPQHF
-	14	TRBV6-2/TRBV6-3	TRBJ1-5	once	TGTGCCAGCAGTCGGGACACGCGTTATCAGCCCCGGCATTTT	CASSRDTRYQPRHF
-	17	TRBV12-3/TRBV12-4	TRBJ1-4	many	TGTGCCAGCAGTTTGGACGACCCCAGGGCAGTCCATGAAAAACTGTTTTTT	CASSLDDPRAVHEKLFF
-	14	TRBV4-1	TRBJ1-5	once	TGCGCCAGCAGCCAAATCCAGGGGAATCAGCCCCAGCATTTT	CASSQIQGNQPQHF
TRBD2	15	TRBV25-1	TRBJ2-1	many	TGTGCCAGCAGTGAAGGGAGGGGTATACACAATGAGCAGTTCTTC	CASSEGRGIHNEQFF
-	14	TRBV14	TRBJ2-5	few	TGTGCCAGCAGTCCAGATCTGTACCAAGAGACCCAGTACTTC	CASSPDLYQETQYF
-	13	TRBV29-1	TRBJ1-3	many	TGCAGCGTTATCCCTGGCTCTGGAAACACCATATATTTT	CSVIPGSGNTIYF
-	13	TRBV18	TRBJ1-1	many	TGTGCCAGCTCACTCGGATACAACACTGAAGCTTTCTTT	CASSLGYNTEAFF
TRBD1	16	TRBV18	TRBJ1-1	many	TGTGCCAGCTCACCACAGGGGGCGGGATCCTCCTCCGAAGCTTTCTTT	CASSPQGAGSSSEAFF
TRBD1	17	TRBV4-2	TRBJ2-7	many	TGTGCCAGCAGCCAAGAGTTCTACAGGGGGGCCTCCTACGAGCAGTACTTC	CASSQEFYRGASYEQYF
-	12	TRBV6-1	TRBJ1-2	many	TGTGCCACCCAACCGCCGGGGGGTGGCTACACCTTC	CATQPPGGGYTF
-	14	TRBV11-2	TRBJ2-5	few	TGTGCCAGCAGCCCACGGGGAAGAGGAGAGACCCAGTACTTC	CASSPRGRGETQYF
TRBD1	15	TRBV19	TRBJ2-3	-	TGTGCCAGTAGTATTGGGGACAGGGTAAGGGATACGCAGTATTTT	CASSIGDRVRDTQYF
TRBD1	15	TRBV19	TRBJ1-5	-	TGTGCCAGTAGTACGAGGGACAGGGAATATCAGCCCCAGCACTTT	CASSTRDREYQPQHF
-	15	TRBV6-2/TRBV6-3	TRBJ1-5	-	TGTGCCAGCAGCGCATGGCCCGCGGTCAATCAGCCCCAGCATTTT	CASSAWPAVNQPQHF
-	13	TRBV6-2/TRBV6-3	TRBJ1-1	many	TGTGCCAGCAGTTACTCGAGGGGAACCAAAACTTTCTTT	CASSYSRGTKTFF
-	13	TRBV7-2	TRBJ2-7	many	TGTGCCAGCAGCTTAAGCGGATCGTACGAGCAGTACTTC	CASSLSGSYEQYF
-	13	TRBV12-3/TRBV12-4	TRBJ1-6	many	TGTGCCAGCAGTTTAATGGCAAATTCACCCCTCCACTTT	CASSLMANSPLHF
-	14	TRBV28	TRBJ2-5	-	TGTGCCAGCAGTTTATCAGGTCCCGGGGAGACCCAGTACTTC	CASSLSGPGETQYF
-	16	TRBV28	TRBJ2-1	many	TGTGCCAGCGGAAATCCTAGTTATAATTCCTACAATGAGCAGTTCTTC	CASGNPSYNSYNEQFF
TRBD2	15	TRBV6-1	TRBJ2-5	many	TGTGCCAGCAGCACACTAGCGGGAGTTGGGGAGACCCAGTACTTC	CASSTLAGVGETQYF
TRBD2	16	TRBV5-1	TRBJ2-3	-	TGCGCCAGCAGCTTGGGGACTAGCCTAACCACAGATACGCAGTATTTT	CASSLGTSLTTDTQYF
-	14	TRBV6-2/TRBV6-3	TRBJ1-1	many	TGTGCCAGCAGTTACCTACTCGTGAGCACTGAAGCTTTCTTT	CASSYLLVSTEAFF
TRBD1	13	TRBV7-9	TRBJ1-3	-	TGTGCCAGCAGCTGGACAGGGGGAAACACCATATATTTT	CASSWTGGNTIYF
-	11	TRBV11-2	TRBJ2-5	many	TGTGCCAGCAGCTTAGTGGAGACCCAGTACTTC	CASSLVETQYF
-	13	TRBV7-9	TRBJ2-7	many	TGTGCCAGCAGCTTCACCCCCTTGAGCGAGCAGTACTTC	CASSFTPLSEQYF
-	15	TRBV2	TRBJ1-2	many	TGTGCCAGCAGTGGGGTCCTGCGGGAATTCTCTGGCTACACCTTC	CASSGVLREFSGYTF
-	14	TRBV6-1	TRBJ2-3	many	TGTGCCAGCAGTGAAGTTTTACGGTCGGATACGCAGTATTTT	CASSEVLRSDTQYF
-	13	TRBV4-3	TRBJ2-7	many	TGCGCCAGCAGCCAAGAGAGGGGGTACGAGCAGTACTTC	CASSQERGYEQYF
TRBD1	14	TRBV5-1	TRBJ2-7	-	TGCGCCAGCAGCACCACGACAGGGCTGAACGAGCAGTACTTC	CASSTTTGLNEQYF